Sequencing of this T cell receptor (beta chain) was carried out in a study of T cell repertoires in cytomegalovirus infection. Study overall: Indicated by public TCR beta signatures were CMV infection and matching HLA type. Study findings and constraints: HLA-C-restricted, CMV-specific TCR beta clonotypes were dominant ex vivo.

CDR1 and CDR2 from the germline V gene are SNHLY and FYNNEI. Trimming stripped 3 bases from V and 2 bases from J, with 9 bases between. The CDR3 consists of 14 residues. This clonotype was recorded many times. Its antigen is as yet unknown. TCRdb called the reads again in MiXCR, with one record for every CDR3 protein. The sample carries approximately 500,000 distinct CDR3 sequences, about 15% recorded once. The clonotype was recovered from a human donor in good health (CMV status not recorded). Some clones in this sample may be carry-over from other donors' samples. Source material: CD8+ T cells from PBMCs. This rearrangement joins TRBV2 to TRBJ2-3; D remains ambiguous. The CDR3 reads CASSELDDTDTQYF. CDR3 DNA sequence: TGTGCCAGCAGTGAGCTAGACGACACAGATACGCAGTATTTT.